These T cell receptor beta chains were read from a single sample in a study of spatial heterogeneity in lung cancer. Using its own MiXCR run on the 5' RACE reads, TCRdb lists one record per CDR3 protein. The sample lists about 47,000 distinct CDR3 sequences; more than 6.5% were seen once. The sequencing here drew on PBMCs, taken at follow-up. These receptors were taken from a female donor with early-stage non-small cell lung cancer. The CDR3 runs from the conserved cysteine through the conserved F or W. A D gene is named only where the DNA matches it firmly. The listing skips clone size in some rows; elsewhere it reads once, few, many or a size class.

j_call: TRBJ2-3
clone_size: many
d_call: TRBD2
v_call: TRBV2
cdr3_nt: TGTGCCAGCAGTGGGACTAGCGGGGGAGGAGATACGCAGTATTTT
cdr3_aa: CASSGTSGGGDTQYF

j_call: TRBJ2-7
clone_size: .
d_call: .
v_call: TRBV28
cdr3_nt: TGTGCCAGCAGCCCCCCCGGGCTCGAGCAGTACTTC
cdr3_aa: CASSPPGLEQYF

j_call: TRBJ2-1
clone_size: few
d_call: TRBD1
v_call: TRBV7-8
cdr3_nt: TGTGCCAGCAGCTCACAAACGGGACAGCCCTCCTACAATGAGCAGTTCTTC
cdr3_aa: CASSSQTGQPSYNEQFF

j_call: TRBJ2-3
clone_size: few
d_call: TRBD2
v_call: TRBV4-3
cdr3_nt: TGCGCCAGCAGCCAAGAGGGACTACCAGGCGGGAATACGCAGTATTTT
cdr3_aa: CASSQEGLPGGNTQYF

j_call: TRBJ2-5
clone_size: many
d_call: .
v_call: TRBV7-2
cdr3_nt: TGTGCCAGCAGCTTTAATCAAGAGACCCAGTACTTC
cdr3_aa: CASSFNQETQYF

j_call: TRBJ1-2
clone_size: few
d_call: .
v_call: TRBV3-1
cdr3_nt: TGTGCCAGCAGGCCCGAGTACGATTCCTATGGCTACACCTTC
cdr3_aa: CASRPEYDSYGYTF

j_call: TRBJ1-2
clone_size: .
d_call: .
v_call: TRBV4-3
cdr3_nt: TGCGCCAGCAGCCAAGATAAGTCGGGGGACTATGGCTACACCTTC
cdr3_aa: CASSQDKSGDYGYTF

j_call: TRBJ1-3
clone_size: .
d_call: .
v_call: TRBV19
cdr3_nt: TGTGCCAGTAGGCCCCAGGCGGTGAACTCTGGAAACACCATATATTTT
cdr3_aa: CASRPQAVNSGNTIYF

j_call: TRBJ1-5
clone_size: few
d_call: .
v_call: TRBV2
cdr3_nt: TGTGCCAGCAATCAGGAGGGGGGAGGGAAGCCCCAGCATTTT
cdr3_aa: CASNQEGGGKPQHF

j_call: TRBJ2-7
clone_size: few
d_call: TRBD1
v_call: TRBV5-1
cdr3_nt: TGCGCCAGCAGATCCCGGGACAGGGGCTACGAGCAGTACTTC
cdr3_aa: CASRSRDRGYEQYF

j_call: TRBJ2-5
clone_size: .
d_call: TRBD2
v_call: TRBV6-5
cdr3_nt: TGTGCCAGCAGTTACTCGTTAGGGCTAGCGGGGGCCTCACAGTACTTC
cdr3_aa: CASSYSLGLAGASQYF

j_call: TRBJ1-1
clone_size: few
d_call: TRBD1
v_call: TRBV7-2
cdr3_nt: TGTGCCAGCAGCTCGACAGGGGGCGTTAACACTGAAGCTTTCTTT
cdr3_aa: CASSSTGGVNTEAFF

j_call: TRBJ1-4
clone_size: many
d_call: .
v_call: TRBV7-2
cdr3_nt: TGTGCCAGCAGCTTAGGGCAACCTAGGGGTGAACTGTTTTTT
cdr3_aa: CASSLGQPRGELFF

j_call: TRBJ1-3
clone_size: few
d_call: TRBD1
v_call: TRBV7-6
cdr3_nt: TGTGCCAGCAGCGGCCGCAGGGGGACTGGAAACACCATATATTTT
cdr3_aa: CASSGRRGTGNTIYF

j_call: TRBJ2-5
clone_size: few
d_call: .
v_call: TRBV20-1
cdr3_nt: TGCAGTGCCCGCGGGGAGACCCAGTACTTC
cdr3_aa: CSARGETQYF

j_call: TRBJ2-2
clone_size: few
d_call: TRBD2
v_call: TRBV10-3
cdr3_nt: TGTGCCATCAGGAAAGCGGGGACCCCGGACACCGGGGAGCTGTTTTTT
cdr3_aa: CAIRKAGTPDTGELFF

j_call: TRBJ2-7
clone_size: .
d_call: TRBD1
v_call: TRBV15
cdr3_nt: TGTGCCACCAGCAGAGTCACAGGGGCCTACGAGCAGTACTTC
cdr3_aa: CATSRVTGAYEQYF

j_call: TRBJ1-3
clone_size: .
d_call: .
v_call: TRBV12-3/TRBV12-4
cdr3_nt: TGTGCCAGCAGAAACTGGACAGCCTTGTACACCATATATTTT
cdr3_aa: CASRNWTALYTIYF